These 14 T cell receptor beta chains were all obtained from the same sample, sequenced in a study of radiotherapy plus CTLA-4 blockade in lung cancer. Measured with immunoSEQ multiplex PCR; TCRdb has only the in-frame clones, and not every one. The sample has about 88,000 clones, approximately 75% seen once; the top ten hold around 15%. Sequences were derived from peripheral blood, sampled from a patient treated with radiotherapy plus ipilimumab. These receptors all come from a human donor with non-small cell lung cancer that progressed on radiotherapy plus ipilimumab.

V gene TRBV29-1 combines with J gene TRBJ1-4, with D possibly TRBD1 on 5 matching bases. Germline V gene sequence: CDR1 SQVTM, CDR2 ANQGSEA. CDR3 length: 14 residues. Trimming shortened V by 6 bases and J by 0 bases, and 11 bases separated the two germline ends. The CDR3 sequence: CSVRRGATNEKLFF. For the CDR3, the DNA is TGCAGCGTGAGGAGGGGTGCAACTAATGAAAAACTGTTTTTT.

The chain's CDR3 is CASSVGGDRAGELFF. The CDR3 DNA follows: TGTGCCAGCAGCGTAGGTGGCGACAGGGCCGGGGAGCTGTTTTTT. This rearrangement joins TRBV9 to TRBJ2-2; TRBD1 matches 7 bases. The germline gives CDR1 SGDLS, CDR2 YYNGEE. The CDR3 covers 15 residues. V lost 0 bases to trimming and J lost 6 bases; unmatched junction nucleotides: 5. The variable domain in full, with the rest retrieved from reference TRBV9 and TRBJ2-2, is DSGVTQTPKHLITATGQRVTLRCSPRSGDLSVYWYQQSLDQGLQFLIQYYNGEERAKGNILERFSAQQFPDLHSELNLSSLELGDSALYFCASSVGGDRAGELFFGEGSRLTVL.

V and J are TRBV11-2 and TRBJ2-2; 16 bases are shared with TRBD2. The V gene end was trimmed by 5 bases and the J gene end by 6 bases; junction bases not matched to a gene: 12. CDR3 length: 19 residues. Germline assignment: CDR1 SGHAT and CDR2 FQNNGV. CDR3 protein: CASSLILGLAGGRAGELFF. The CDR3 DNA follows: TGTGCCAGCAGCCTGATTCTGGGACTAGCGGGAGGGCGAGCCGGGGAGCTGTTTTTT.

The chain employs TRBV21-1 and TRBJ1-4. TRBV21-1 has pseudogene status. This CDR3 has 18 amino acids. Written as DNA, the CDR3 is TGTGCCAGCAGCAAAGGATCCGCCCACCGGGAAAAGAATGAAAAACTGTTTTTT. Amino acid sequence: CASSKGSAHREKNEKLFF.

The CDR3 DNA is TGTGCCAGTAGTCTGGGGGACGAGCAGTACTTC. Translating gives CASSLGDEQYF. The V and J genes are TRBV19 and TRBJ2-5; D may correspond to TRBD1 or TRBD2 (5 bases each). The end of the DNA fits TRBJ2-7 better, so the J call may be wrong. The CDR3 sequence is 11 residues long. Germline V gene lookup returns CDR1 LNHDA and CDR2 SQIVND (reference sequence).

This chain joins TRBV28 and TRBJ1-5, with D tentatively TRBD1 (5 bases). The CDR3 has 15 amino acids. Trimming took off 5 bases at V and 4 bases at J, with 15 bases between the two ends. Germline CDR1 MDHEN, CDR2 SYDVKM. The CDR3 nucleotides are TGTGCCAGCAGTATTTACCAGGGCGGAAATCAGCCCCAGCATTTT. As protein: CASSIYQGGNQPQHF.

This clone was seen a few times. The chain uses TRBV28 and TRBJ2-7, with 11 bases that match TRBD2. V trimming: 6 bases; J trimming: 7 bases; junction bases outside the gene matches: 5. The CDR3 covers 13 residues. Germline CDR1 is MDHEN and CDR2 is SYDVKM. In nucleotides, the CDR3 is TGTGCCAGCAGACTAGCGGGAGCAGAGGAGCAGTACTTC. Protein: CASRLAGAEEQYF.

V is TRBV6-1 and J is TRBJ1-1, with 7 bases aligning to TRBD1. CDR3 size: 15 residues. Trimming at V came to 2 bases and at J to 2 bases, leaving 5 bases not matched to a gene. Germline-derived CDR1 and CDR2 are MNHNS and SASEGT. DNA of the CDR3: TGTGCCAGCAGTGAATTCACAGGGGCCAACACTGAAGCTTTCTTT. It yields the protein CASSEFTGANTEAFF.

This clone was seen more than once but under ten times. The V and J genes are TRBV10-3 and TRBJ1-1; 8 bases fit TRBD1. The CDR3 covers 16 residues. V dropped 4 bases and J dropped 3; count of bases not matched to a gene: 10. CDR1 ENHRY and CDR2 SYGVKD come from the germline V gene. In DNA, the CDR3 is TGTGCCATCAGTGCGTGGCAGGGGGCGCGGGACACTGAAGCTTTCTTT. Translation: CAISAWQGARDTEAFF.

This chain uses TRBV7-8 with TRBJ1-1; 9 nucleotides line up with TRBD1. Germline CDR1 and CDR2: SGHVS and FQNEAQ. This CDR3 is built from 15 residues. V shed 3 bases and J 1 base; nucleotides not matched to a gene: 3. This CDR3 reads CASSFSGQGNTEAFF. The DNA for the CDR3 is TGTGCCAGCAGCTTCTCGGGACAGGGGAACACTGAAGCTTTCTTT.

The chain recombines TRBV18 with TRBJ2-1, with a tentative D call TRBD1 (5 bases). The V gene's germline CDR1 is KGHSH and CDR2 LQKENI. CDR3 length equals 13 residues. V shed 6 bases and J shed 5 bases, with 11 bases lying between them. In nucleotides, the CDR3 is TGTGCCAGCTCTCCCCCAGGGAACAATGAGCAGTTCTTC. It specifies CASSPPGNNEQFF. Using reference TRBV18 and TRBJ2-1 for the parts outside the CDR3, the full variable domain is NAGVMQNPRHLVRRRGQEARLRCSPMKGHSHVYWYRQLPEEGLKFMVYLQKENIIDESGMPKERFSAEFPKEGPSILRIQQVVRGDSAAYFCASSPPGNNEQFFGPGTRLTVL.

The chain has TRBV6-1 and TRBJ1-4, with D perhaps TRBD1 (5 bases). This CDR3 comprises 14 residues. Trimming cost V 3 bases and J 3 bases, with 8 bases left between them. Germline V gives CDR1 MNHNS, CDR2 SASEGT. The CDR3 DNA reads TGTGCCAGCAGTGAGGGCAGGGCTAATGAAAAACTGTTTTTT. The encoded protein is CASSEGRANEKLFF.

V gene TRBV2 combines with J gene TRBJ1-4, with D unresolved. Germline V CDR1 and CDR2: SNHLY, FYNNEI. Trimming took off 8 bases at V and 7 bases at J, with 11 bases between the two ends. The CDR3 is made up of 12 amino acids. The CDR3 loop reads CASQDSSEKLFF. CDR3 in DNA: TGTGCCAGCCAGGACTCGAGTGAAAAACTGTTTTTT.

The chain joins TRBV9 to TRBJ2-7; 11 positions agree with TRBD2. This CDR3 has 15 residues. Per germline, CDR1 SGDLS and CDR2 YYNGEE. The trim removed 3 bases at V and 3 bases at J, leaving 5 bases unmatched. For the CDR3, the DNA is TGTGCCAGCAGCGCCGGGACTAGCGGCCTCTACGAGCAGTACTTC. Amino acids: CASSAGTSGLYEQYF. The full variable domain, in which reference TRBV9 and TRBJ2-7 provide the parts outside the CDR3, is DSGVTQTPKHLITATGQRVTLRCSPRSGDLSVYWYQQSLDQGLQFLIQYYNGEERAKGNILERFSAQQFPDLHSELNLSSLELGDSALYFCASSAGTSGLYEQYFGPGTRLTVT.